Listed below are T cell receptor beta chains from one sample, sequenced in a study of T cell changes during pregnancy in multiple sclerosis. The assay was immunoSEQ multiplex PCR, and TCRdb's table has in-frame clones only and misses some. The sample contains 46,000 or so clones, around 93% of which appear only once. This sample comprised CD8+ T cells from peripheral blood mononuclear cells, obtained after pregnancy. These receptors all stem from a female donor with multiple sclerosis, enrolled in a pregnancy study. CDR3s include the opening cysteine and the closing phenylalanine or tryptophan. The D gene is left open where the match is weak. Some rows have no size entry. The others give once, few or many, or a class for an expanded clone.

v_call	clone_size	j_call	d_call	cdr3_aa	cdr3_nt
TRBV6-5	.	TRBJ2-1	.	CATRITAAYNEQFF	TGTGCTACGCGGATAACCGCGGCTTACAATGAGCAGTTCTTC
TRBV2	.	TRBJ2-7	.	CASLGSGYEQYF	TGTGCCAGCTTGGGCTCAGGCTACGAGCAGTACTTC
TRBV19	.	TRBJ2-1	.	CASSITAYNEQFF	TGTGCCAGTAGTATAACGGCCTACAATGAGCAGTTCTTC
TRBV2	.	TRBJ2-7	.	CASRESGGYEQYF	TGTGCCAGCAGGGAGAGTGGGGGGTACGAGCAGTACTTC
TRBV5-4	.	TRBJ2-1	TRBD1	CASSPERFGTGGYNEQFF	TGTGCCAGCAGCCCCGAGCGTTTCGGGACAGGGGGCTACAATGAGCAGTTCTTC
TRBV5-4	once	TRBJ1-1	.	CASSLQGDTEAFF	TGTGCCAGCAGCTTACAGGGCGACACTGAAGCTTTCTTT
TRBV2	.	TRBJ2-2	TRBD1	CASSERKHRQGDTGELFF	TGTGCCAGCAGTGAAAGGAAGCACAGACAGGGAGACACCGGGGAGCTGTTTTTT
TRBV4-3	.	TRBJ2-3	TRBD2	CASSPGAGGRDTQYF	TGCGCCAGCAGCCCGGGAGCGGGGGGACGAGATACGCAGTATTTT
TRBV5-4	.	TRBJ1-1	TRBD1	CASSSTGTGVLGTEAFF	TGTGCCAGCAGCTCCACCGGGACAGGGGTTCTTGGCACTGAAGCTTTCTTT
TRBV27	.	TRBJ2-3	TRBD1	CASSLSGTVPYSTDTQYF	TGTGCCAGCAGTTTATCCGGGACAGTCCCCTATAGCACAGATACGCAGTATTTT
TRBV27	.	TRBJ2-2	TRBD2	CASSLSGWASGMGELFF	TGTGCCAGCAGTTTATCGGGTTGGGCTAGCGGGATGGGGGAGCTGTTTTTT
TRBV11-1	.	TRBJ2-7	.	CASSSDLGGYEQYF	TGTGCCAGCAGCTCTGACCTTGGCGGCTACGAGCAGTACTTC
TRBV4-1	.	TRBJ2-7	TRBD2	CASSPLAGGNEQYF	TGCGCCAGCAGCCCATTAGCGGGAGGGAACGAGCAGTACTTC
TRBV7-9	.	TRBJ2-1	TRBD1	CASSLARRGPSYNEQFF	TGTGCCAGCAGCTTAGCCCGCAGGGGGCCTTCCTACAATGAGCAGTTCTTC
TRBV25-1	.	TRBJ1-6	.	CASSGGSPLHF	TGTGCCAGCAGTGGCGGGTCACCCCTCCACTTT
TRBV30	.	TRBJ2-7	.	CASSEGTAYEQYF	TGTGCCTCATCGGAGGGGACGGCCTACGAGCAGTACTTC
TRBV2	.	TRBJ2-1	.	CASRPGLGYNEQFF	TGTGCCAGCCGCCCGGGACTGGGATACAATGAGCAGTTCTTC
TRBV4-1	.	TRBJ1-2	TRBD1	CASSQDPGTGNYGYTF	TGCGCCAGCAGCCAAGACCCCGGGACAGGGAACTATGGCTACACCTTC
TRBV5-4	.	TRBJ1-2	.	CASSPSGQGGNYGYTF	TGTGCCAGCAGCCCTTCCGGGCAGGGAGGTAACTATGGCTACACCTTC
TRBV2	.	TRBJ2-1	TRBD2	CASSEAGLAGADEQFF	TGTGCCAGCAGTGAAGCGGGGCTAGCGGGAGCCGATGAGCAGTTCTTC
TRBV7-8	.	TRBJ2-1	TRBD1	CASADRGPYNEQFF	TGTGCCAGCGCTGACAGGGGTCCGTACAATGAGCAGTTCTTC
TRBV4-1	.	TRBJ2-7	TRBD1	CASSQEGQEQYF	TGCGCCAGCAGCCAAGAGGGACAGGAGCAGTACTTC
TRBV7-2	.	TRBJ1-2	.	CASSLPSGLTNYGYTF	TGTGCCAGCAGCTTACCGTCAGGGTTGACTAACTATGGCTACACCTTC
TRBV5-1	.	TRBJ2-5	TRBD2	CASSVYLGGGGETQYF	TGCGCCAGCAGCGTATATCTGGGCGGGGGAGGAGAGACCCAGTACTTC
TRBV6-1	.	TRBJ2-7	TRBD1	CASRETGADYYEQYF	TGTGCCAGCAGAGAGACAGGGGCCGACTACTACGAGCAGTACTTC
TRBV7-9	.	TRBJ2-7	.	CASSSGNEGEQYF	TGTGCCAGCAGCTCCGGGAATGAGGGCGAGCAGTACTTC
TRBV28	once	TRBJ2-7	.	CASSPPSTPYEQYF	TGTGCCAGCAGTCCCCCTAGCACTCCCTACGAGCAGTACTTC
TRBV5-1	.	TRBJ2-7	.	CASSHDPGFDPYEQYF	TGCGCCAGCAGCCATGACCCAGGTTTTGACCCGTACGAGCAGTACTTC
TRBV4-1	once	TRBJ1-2	TRBD1	CASSQDSPDRGYGYTF	TGCGCCAGCAGCCAAGATAGTCCCGACAGGGGATATGGCTACACCTTC
TRBV11-2	.	TRBJ2-7	TRBD1	CASSTGTGGYEQYF	TGTGCCAGCAGCACCGGGACAGGGGGCTACGAGCAGTACTTC
TRBV15	.	TRBJ1-1	TRBD1	CATRSPGQPNTEAFF	TGTGCCACCAGGAGCCCGGGACAGCCGAACACTGAAGCTTTCTTT
TRBV5-1	.	TRBJ1-4	TRBD1	CASSAGQRGNEKLFF	TGCGCCAGCAGCGCGGGACAGAGGGGGAATGAAAAACTGTTTTTT
TRBV11-2	once	TRBJ2-7	.	CASSTPGQYVYEQYF	TGTGCCAGCAGCACGCCCGGACAGTATGTTTACGAGCAGTACTTC
TRBV29-1	.	TRBJ2-3	.	CSVEGFGRGGDTQYF	TGCAGCGTTGAAGGGTTCGGCAGGGGCGGAGATACGCAGTATTTT
TRBV2	.	TRBJ2-7	.	CASSQEVGYEQYF	TGTGCCAGCAGTCAGGAAGTTGGCTACGAGCAGTACTTC
TRBV7-7	.	TRBJ2-7	.	CASSLEQDYEQYF	TGTGCCAGCAGCTTAGAACAAGATTACGAGCAGTACTTC
TRBV7-3	.	TRBJ2-7	TRBD1	CASSPGQTYEQYF	TGTGCCAGCAGCCCGGGACAGACCTACGAGCAGTACTTC
TRBV27	.	TRBJ2-7	.	CASSPRGLFGEQYF	TGTGCCAGCAGTCCCCGCGGACTGTTCGGGGAGCAGTACTTC
TRBV9	.	TRBJ2-7	.	CASSVGSTVDYEQYF	TGTGCCAGCAGCGTAGGATCCACAGTAGACTACGAGCAGTACTTC
TRBV29-1	.	TRBJ2-5	TRBD1	CSASGGQGAETQYF	TGCAGCGCATCTGGGGGACAGGGGGCAGAGACCCAGTACTTC
TRBV7-9	.	TRBJ2-3	TRBD1	CASSPGTGGKADTQYF	TGTGCCAGCAGCCCCGGGACAGGGGGAAAGGCAGATACGCAGTATTTT
TRBV27	.	TRBJ2-7	.	CASSPSLGAPYEQYF	TGTGCCAGCAGTCCTAGCTTGGGGGCCCCCTACGAGCAGTACTTC
TRBV9	.	TRBJ2-1	.	CASSVEAVLGGSYNEQFF	TGTGCCAGCAGCGTAGAAGCGGTATTAGGGGGCTCCTACAATGAGCAGTTCTTC
TRBV14	few	TRBJ2-7	TRBD1	CASSPYRGHYEQYF	TGTGCCAGCAGCCCTTACAGGGGTCACTACGAGCAGTACTTC
TRBV6-5	once	TRBJ2-2	TRBD2	CASRLGGLASGELFF	TGTGCCAGCAGATTGGGTGGACTAGCGTCCGGGGAGCTGTTTTTT
TRBV6-5	once	TRBJ1-1	TRBD1	CASSYASTGGTEAFF	TGTGCCAGCAGTTACGCCTCCACAGGGGGGACTGAAGCTTTCTTT
TRBV2	.	TRBJ2-7	.	CASSEELYSYEQYF	TGTGCCAGCAGTGAAGAACTATACTCCTACGAGCAGTACTTC
TRBV27	.	TRBJ2-3	TRBD1	CASSFEAGGMITDTQYF	TGTGCCAGCAGTTTCGAGGCAGGGGGCATGATTACGGATACGCAGTATTTT
TRBV11-2	.	TRBJ2-1	TRBD2	CASRSMLGRGGVYNEQFF	TGTGCCAGCAGAAGCATGTTAGGGCGGGGGGGAGTTTACAATGAGCAGTTCTTC
TRBV28	.	TRBJ1-5	TRBD1	CASSSSQGGRNQPQHF	TGTGCCAGCAGTTCCTCACAGGGGGGACGCAATCAGCCCCAGCATTTT
TRBV27	.	TRBJ1-1	.	CASSSSQGANTEAFF	TGTGCCAGCAGTTCATCCCAGGGCGCGAACACTGAAGCTTTCTTT
TRBV15	.	TRBJ2-3	.	CATSIGTSTDTQYF	TGTGCCACCAGCATCGGGACTAGCACAGATACGCAGTATTTT
TRBV9	.	TRBJ2-3	TRBD2	CASSVVGGGSTDTQYF	TGTGCCAGCAGCGTAGTCGGGGGGGGTAGCACAGATACGCAGTATTTT